Below, 25 T cell receptor beta chains from the same sample are listed, as sequenced in a study of spatial heterogeneity in lung cancer. TCRdb re-called the 5' RACE reads through MiXCR, storing one row per CDR3 protein. The sample comprises approximately 39,000 distinct CDR3 sequences, roughly 6% of which are singletons, and 9.5% to 13% rests with the top ten. The time point here: sample taken at primary tumor resection. Frozen PBMC, nontumor lung or tumor provided whole RNA, which was sequenced unsorted. This specimen was PBMCs, taken at surgery. These receptors were taken from a male donor with early-stage non-small cell lung cancer.

This clonotype has ten or more counts. This rearrangement joins TRBV9 to TRBJ2-1; 14 bases are a match to TRBD2. After removal of 4 bases from V and 7 bases from J, the junction contained 4 bases not matched to a gene. Germline V gene data show CDR1 as SGDLS and CDR2 as YYNGEE. The CDR3 consists of 15 residues. CDR3: CASSPTSGGGNEQFF. For the CDR3, the DNA is TGTGCCAGCAGCCCGACTAGCGGGGGGGGGAATGAGCAGTTCTTC.

Many counts were recorded for this clonotype. V gene TRBV9 combines with J gene TRBJ2-6; 10 bases are a match to TRBD1. The germline V gene encodes CDR1 SGDLS and CDR2 YYNGEE. CDR3 length: 18 residues. Trimming took 4 bases from V and 2 from J; bases not matched to a gene: 9. In DNA, the CDR3 is TGTGCCAGCAGCCTTGGGACAGGGGTGGCCCCTGGGGCCAACGTCCTGACTTTC. It encodes CASSLGTGVAPGANVLTF.

On this clonotype itself: A much larger clonotype is one base distant, so this may be a read error. This rearrangement joins TRBV18 to TRBJ1-1; perhaps TRBD1 as D (5 bases). From germline, CDR1 is KGHSH and CDR2 LQKENI. The CDR3 is 14 amino acids. For the CDR3, the DNA is TGTGCCAGCTCACGAAAGATAGGGGATACTGAAGCTCTCTTT. Its protein product is CASSRKIGDTEALF.

This clonotype was detected many times. V is TRBV11-2 and J is TRBJ2-5; 9 bases align to TRBD1. The CDR3 totals 14 residues. Germline V gene data show CDR1 as SGHAT and CDR2 as FQNNGV. Unmatched junction bases numbered 6, after V lost 5 bases and J lost 5 bases. The chain's CDR3 is CASSRTGGSETQYF. In DNA form, the CDR3 reads TGTGCCAGCAGCCGTACAGGGGGCAGCGAGACCCAGTACTTC.

This clonotype was recorded at least ten times. The chain has TRBV12-3 or TRBV12-4 and TRBJ1-5, with TRBD1 matching 8 bases. This CDR3 has 14 amino acids. Trimming took 3 bases from V and 7 from J; bases not matched to a gene: 5. In DNA, the CDR3 is TGTGCCAGCAGTTTCATGGACAGGGCCCAGCCCCAGCATTTT. Its translation: CASSFMDRAQPQHF.

This clonotype was seen only once. Given a much more abundant clone one base away, this may be a read error. V gene TRBV7-2 combines with J gene TRBJ2-1; 11 bases match TRBD1. The CDR3 runs 17 residues. Trimming took 2 bases from V and 10 from J; bases not matched to a gene: 13. The germline V gene encodes CDR1 SGHTA and CDR2 FQGNSA. This CDR3 is CASSLYLGTGGRKEQFF. CDR3 nucleotides: TGTGCCAGCAGCTTATATCTTGGGACAGGGGGACGCAAAGAGCAGTTCTTC.

At least ten counts were recorded for this clonotype. The chain combines TRBV10-3 with TRBJ2-6, with 10 bases aligning to TRBD1. The CDR3 loop spans 20 amino acids. J gave up 0 bases and V 10 bases, and 18 bases lay outside the gene matches. Germline V gene sequence: CDR1 ENHRY, CDR2 SYGVKD. This CDR3 is CATTPGQGTILFSGANVLTF. In DNA form, the CDR3 reads TGTGCCACTACCCCGGGACAGGGGACGATCCTCTTCTCTGGGGCCAACGTCCTGACTTTC.

This clonotype was seen ten or more times. The rearrangement uses TRBV20-1 and TRBJ2-5, with no clear D. The germline V and J ends were trimmed by 3 bases and 2 bases, with 10 bases remaining between them. The CDR3 has 13 residues. Germline values: CDR1 DFQATT, CDR2 SNEGSKA (reference sequence). The CDR3 sequence: CSASFGVQETQYF. CDR3 sequence (DNA): TGCAGTGCTAGTTTTGGGGTGCAAGAGACCCAGTACTTC.

This clonotype qualifies as medium-sized. The chain combines TRBV7-2 with TRBJ2-3; 9 positions match TRBD1. CDR3 size: 17 residues. With V trimmed by 5 bases and J by 6 bases, 15 bases remained unmatched. Germline V gene lookup returns CDR1 SGHTA and CDR2 FQGNSA. In DNA, the CDR3 is TGTGCCAGCAGCCCCCACATCCCACAGGGGGCCATTGATACGCAGTATTTT. Encoded protein: CASSPHIPQGAIDTQYF. Together with reference TRBV7-2 and TRBJ2-3, the CDR3 gives the full variable domain: GAGVSQSPSNKVTEKGKDVELRCDPISGHTALYWYRQSLGQGLEFLIYFQGNSAPDKSGLPSDRFSAERTGGSVSTLTIQRTQQEDSAVYLCASSPHIPQGAIDTQYFGPGTRLTVL.

Ten or more counts support this clonotype. The chain employs TRBV6-6 and TRBJ1-2; D gene unclear. The germline V gene has CDR1 MNHNY and CDR2 SVGAGI (reference sequence). V dropped 6 bases and J dropped 3 bases, with 11 bases sitting between them. CDR3 size: 13 residues. The CDR3 reads CASSPRQHYGYTF. The CDR3 DNA follows: TGTGCCAGCAGCCCCCGGCAGCACTATGGCTACACCTTC.

This clonotype was recorded many times. V gene TRBV10-3 combines with J gene TRBJ2-1, with 7 positions matching TRBD1. The CDR3 runs to 15 residues. V dropped 3 bases and J dropped 8; count of bases not matched to a gene: 10. Germline lookup yields CDR1 ENHRY and CDR2 SYGVKD. This chain's CDR3 is CAISESQGSFYEQFF. The CDR3 nucleotides read TGTGCCATCAGTGAATCACAGGGGTCATTTTATGAGCAGTTCTTC.

The chain carries TRBV12-3 or TRBV12-4 and TRBJ2-3; perhaps TRBD1 as D (6 bases). CDR3 length equals 16 residues. Trimming stripped 5 bases from V and 2 bases from J, with 17 bases between. The CDR3 here is CASSNPPGQTTDTQYF. CDR3 sequence (DNA): TGTGCCAGCAGTAACCCCCCGGGACAAACCACAGATACGCAGTATTTT.

This clonotype was seen ten or more times. The J gene is TRBJ1-2, the V gene TRBV11-3; TRBD1 might be the D (6 bases). V was pared by 0 bases and J by 2 bases, with 10 bases between. CDR1 and CDR2 from the germline V gene are SGHNT and YENEEA. The length of the CDR3 is 15 residues. CDR3 nucleotide sequence: TGTGCCAGCAGCTTAGACGGACAGACCAACTATGGCTACACCTTC. The encoded protein is CASSLDGQTNYGYTF.

The chain has TRBV15 and TRBJ2-1; maybe TRBD2 (5 bases). This CDR3 has 14 amino acids. Between the trimmed V and J ends, which lost 0 bases and 4 bases, there was a span of 7 bases. The V gene's germline CDR1 is LNHNV and CDR2 YYDKDF (reference sequence). CDR3 DNA sequence: TGTGCCACCAGCAGAGAGGGCGGGTACAATGAGCAGTTCTTC. This translates into CATSREGGYNEQFF.

There are many counts of this clonotype. This chain joins TRBV4-1 and TRBJ2-1, with 10 positions matching TRBD2. CDR3 length equals 20 residues. Germline V gene sequence: CDR1 MGHRA, CDR2 YSYEKL. V shed 1 base and J 0 bases; nucleotides not matched to a gene: 12. The CDR3 DNA is TGCGCCAGCAGCCAAGTATATCTAGCGGGGGCCCGTAGCTCCTACAATGAGCAGTTCTTC. Translating it yields CASSQVYLAGARSSYNEQFF.

This clonotype was observed at least ten times. J is TRBJ1-2 and V is TRBV28, with 7 bases that match TRBD1. Germline trimming cut 2 bases from V and 5 bases from J; bases unmatched to any gene: 2. This CDR3 has 13 residues. Germline lookup yields CDR1 MDHEN and CDR2 SYDVKM. The CDR3 here is CASSLGQAYGYTF. Written as DNA, the CDR3 is TGTGCCAGCAGTTTAGGACAGGCATATGGCTACACCTTC.

This clonotype has a count of ten or more. The rearrangement uses TRBV28 and TRBJ2-7, with 15 bases that match TRBD2. Trimming took 2 bases from V and 2 from J; bases not matched to a gene: 7. The CDR3 contains 18 residues. Germline CDR1 and CDR2: MDHEN and SYDVKM. The CDR3 nucleotides are TGTGCCAGCAGTTTACGGACTAGCGGGGGGGCTTTGACCTACGAGCAGTACTTC. It encodes CASSLRTSGGALTYEQYF.

This clonotype appeared many times. The chain is built from TRBV24-1 and TRBJ1-2; tentative D call: TRBD1 (6 bases). V shed 0 bases and J shed 2 bases, with 6 bases lying between them. The CDR3 loop spans 14 amino acids. From germline, CDR1 is KGHDR and CDR2 SFDVKD. Here the CDR3 reads CATSDLGQNYGYTF. The CDR3 DNA reads TGTGCCACCAGTGATTTGGGACAGAACTATGGCTACACCTTC.

This clonotype was found many times. The rearrangement links TRBV4-2 to TRBJ2-3; D remains ambiguous. Germline V lookup: CDR1 LGHNA, CDR2 YNFKEQ. The CDR3 is 14 residues long. V shed 1 base and J shed 2 bases, with 7 bases lying between them. CDR3 in amino acids: CASSQGPNTDTQYF. CDR3 DNA: TGTGCCAGCAGCCAAGGTCCCAACACAGATACGCAGTATTTT.

As for this clonotype: A much larger clone differs by one base, so this may be a read error. This chain joins TRBV18 and TRBJ2-1; 12 nucleotides match TRBD2. The CDR3 totals 15 residues. CDR1 is KGHSH, CDR2 LQKENI, per germline. CDR3 loop: CAGSLAGGTANEQFF. The CDR3 region has the DNA TGTGCCGGCTCCCTAGCGGGGGGGACTGCCAATGAGCAGTTCTTC.

This clonotype was counted ten times or more. This chain connects TRBV2 to TRBJ2-3; 9 nucleotides match TRBD2. The CDR3 loop spans 14 amino acids. Germline V gene sequence: CDR1 SNHLY, CDR2 FYNNEI. Germline trimming cut 7 bases from V and 1 base from J; bases unmatched to any gene: 3. The CDR3 loop reads CASTPSGGTDTQYF. CDR3 nucleotide sequence: TGTGCCAGCACTCCTAGCGGGGGCACAGATACGCAGTATTTT. Complete variable domain (other parts from reference TRBV2 and TRBJ2-3): EPEVTQTPSHQVTQMGQEVILRCVPISNHLYFYWYRQILGQKVEFLVSFYNNEISEKSEIFDDQFSVERPDGSNFTLKIRSTKLEDSAMYFCASTPSGGTDTQYFGPGTRLTVL.

This clonotype came up many times. The chain combines TRBV6-1 with TRBJ1-5, with D perhaps TRBD1 (6 bases). The V gene's germline CDR1 is MNHNS and CDR2 SASEGT. V was pared by 7 bases and J by 0 bases, with 16 bases between. This CDR3 is 16 amino acids long. CDR3 loop: CASTAQGQYSNQPQHF. The CDR3, as DNA: TGTGCCAGCACGGCCCAGGGGCAATATAGCAATCAGCCCCAGCATTTT.

This clonotype was observed a handful of times. This sequence joins TRBV6-1 and TRBJ2-2, with 8 bases aligning to TRBD1. Trimming cost V 5 bases and J 6 bases; bases outside gene matches: 5. This CDR3 spans 14 amino acids. Germline values: CDR1 MNHNS, CDR2 SASEGT. The CDR3 here is CASSMTGVAGELFF. CDR3 nucleotides: TGTGCCAGCAGTATGACAGGGGTGGCCGGGGAGCTGTTTTTT.

This clonotype was seen a handful of times. This chain links TRBV6-6 with TRBJ1-2; D not certain. CDR3 length: 13 amino acids. V was clipped by 6 bases and J by 3 bases, with 11 bases between them. Germline V gene data show CDR1 as MNHNY and CDR2 as SVGAGI (reference sequence). The CDR3 DNA sequence: TGTGCCAGCAGCCAGACGGGTTACTATGGCTACACCTTC. Its protein is CASSQTGYYGYTF.

This clonotype occurred a few times. The chain recombines TRBV3-1 with TRBJ1-6; 7 bases align to TRBD1. This CDR3 spans 19 amino acids. Germline V gene sequence: CDR1 LGHDT, CDR2 YNNKEL (reference sequence). V gave up 4 bases and J gave up 0 bases; unmatched junction bases: 12. The CDR3 sequence: CASSPEPPGQSSYNSPLHF. CDR3 nucleotide sequence: TGTGCCAGCAGCCCCGAGCCCCCGGGACAGAGCTCCTATAATTCACCCCTCCACTTT.